Listed below are T cell receptor beta chains from one sample, sequenced in a study of T-cell reconstitution after alpha-beta-depleted transplantation in children. TCRdb recomputed calls from the PCR reads with MiXCR, one row per CDR3 protein. This table holds 190,000 or so distinct CDR3 sequences, roughly 6.8% found once. The sample in question was PBMCs from the stem cell graft donor, obtained from the stem cell graft. Receptors originate from a human donor who donated a stem cell graft to a child with Wiskott-Aldrich syndrome. The CDR3 runs from the conserved cysteine through the conserved F or W. A D gene is named only where the DNA matches it firmly. The size field is filled for only some rows; it gives once, few, many or a size class.

V	size	J	D	CDR3	DNA
TRBV12-3/TRBV12-4	few	TRBJ2-5	.	CASSAMGETQYF	TGTGCCAGCAGTGCTATGGGGGAGACCCAGTACTTC
TRBV7-8	many	TRBJ2-3	.	CASSSAQGYTQYF	TGTGCCAGCAGCTCGGCGCAGGGGTATACGCAGTATTTT
TRBV15	many	TRBJ2-3	.	CATSLLIWGGTDTQYF	TGTGCCACCAGCCTTCTCATTTGGGGGGGCACAGATACGCAGTATTTT
TRBV28	many	TRBJ2-7	TRBD1	CASSPRTGKGYEQYF	TGTGCCAGCAGTCCCAGGACAGGGAAGGGCTACGAGCAGTACTTC
TRBV7-9	few	TRBJ2-7	.	CASSLGFSSDYEQYF	TGTGCCAGCAGCTTGGGGTTCTCTAGCGACTACGAGCAGTACTTC
TRBV5-1	many	TRBJ2-3	TRBD1	CASSSEDRVWNTQYF	TGCGCCAGCAGCTCGGAGGACAGGGTCTGGAATACGCAGTATTTT
TRBV6-5	many	TRBJ1-3	.	CASSYPAGVGNTIYF	TGTGCCAGCAGTTACCCCGCAGGGGTTGGAAACACCATATATTTT
TRBV7-2	few	TRBJ2-7	.	CASSLEAARYF	TGTGCCAGCAGCTTAGAGGCTGCTCGGTACTTC
TRBV4-3	.	TRBJ1-3	.	CASSRAPGLTDSGNTIYF	TGCGCCAGCAGCCGAGCACCGGGACTCACCGACTCTGGAAACACCATATATTTT
TRBV3-1	many	TRBJ2-2	TRBD2	CASSFGRGSGTGELFF	TGTGCCAGCAGCTTCGGGCGGGGGTCGGGCACCGGGGAGCTGTTTTTT
TRBV24-1	many	TRBJ2-7	.	CATGLRDGEQYF	TGTGCCACCGGGCTCCGAGACGGCGAGCAGTACTTC
TRBV7-2	many	TRBJ1-1	TRBD1	CASSRDRGETEAFF	TGTGCCAGCAGCAGGGACAGGGGAGAAACTGAAGCTTTCTTT
TRBV29-1	many	TRBJ2-7	.	CSVEGWQGRRYEQYF	TGCAGCGTTGAAGGGTGGCAGGGGAGACGGTACGAGCAGTACTTC
TRBV7-8	.	TRBJ1-1	TRBD1	CASRQGAWNTEAFF	TGTGCCAGCAGGCAGGGGGCCTGGAACACTGAAGCTTTCTTT
TRBV11-2	many	TRBJ2-3	TRBD2	CASSLDIAGGSTDTQYF	TGTGCCAGCAGCTTAGATATAGCGGGAGGGAGCACAGATACGCAGTATTTT
TRBV5-1	many	TRBJ2-5	.	CASSLESQETQYF	TGCGCCAGCAGCTTGGAGAGCCAAGAGACCCAGTACTTC
TRBV20-1	many	TRBJ2-1	.	CSARAYDPRSYNEQFF	TGCAGTGCTAGAGCTTATGATCCCCGCTCCTACAATGAGCAGTTCTTC
TRBV7-2	many	TRBJ2-7	.	CASSRGQVASYEQYF	TGTGCCAGCAGCCGTGGTCAGGTGGCCTCCTACGAGCAGTACTTC
TRBV10-3	many	TRBJ2-2	TRBD2	CAITREGLAGVRPGELFF	TGTGCCATCACGCGGGAGGGACTAGCGGGAGTCCGACCCGGGGAGCTGTTTTTT
TRBV3-1	few	TRBJ1-6	.	CASSPSGSSPPLHF	TGTGCCAGCAGCCCATCCGGGAGCTCGCCACCCCTCCACTTT
TRBV5-1	many	TRBJ2-7	TRBD1	CATSTGPTYEQYF	TGCGCCACCTCGACAGGGCCTACCTACGAGCAGTACTTC
TRBV5-1	many	TRBJ1-1	.	CASSLVQGLTEAFF	TGCGCCAGCAGCTTGGTTCAAGGGCTGACTGAAGCTTTCTTT
TRBV12-3/TRBV12-4	many	TRBJ1-4	.	CASSEFAAQKLFF	TGTGCCAGCAGTGAATTTGCGGCCCAAAAACTGTTTTTT
TRBV10-2	many	TRBJ2-2	.	CASSESLSQSGAGELFF	TGCGCCAGCAGTGAGTCGCTTAGTCAGTCAGGCGCCGGGGAGCTGTTTTTT
TRBV12-3/TRBV12-4	many	TRBJ1-2	.	CASSLIGGLSGYTF	TGTGCCAGCAGTTTAATAGGGGGTCTGTCTGGCTACACCTTC
TRBV20-1	many	TRBJ1-3	TRBD1	CSARDRGLTGNTIYF	TGCAGTGCGAGGGACAGGGGATTAACTGGAAACACCATATATTTT
TRBV10-1	many	TRBJ2-2	TRBD2	CASRTSGVTGELFF	TGCGCCAGCCGGACCAGCGGGGTGACCGGGGAGCTGTTTTTT
TRBV29-1	many	TRBJ1-2	.	CSFNRPGLIDGYTF	TGCAGTTTCAATCGACCGGGCCTGATCGATGGCTACACCTTC
TRBV6-1	few	TRBJ1-3	.	CASSEQKAGNTIYF	TGTGCCAGCAGTGAACAGAAGGCTGGAAACACCATATATTTT
TRBV7-9	many	TRBJ1-6	.	CASSLEAQNSPLHF	TGTGCCAGCAGCTTAGAGGCGCAAAATTCACCCCTCCACTTT
TRBV6-5	many	TRBJ1-5	.	CASSSQGTDQPQHF	TGTGCCAGCAGTTCTCAGGGGACGGATCAGCCCCAGCATTTT
TRBV19	.	TRBJ2-3	.	CASSDRLGRKSTDTQYF	TGTGCCAGTAGTGACCGACTAGGCCGTAAAAGCACAGATACGCAGTATTTT
TRBV5-6	many	TRBJ1-2	.	CASSLMGAAGNYGYTF	TGTGCCAGCAGCCTAATGGGGGCCGCCGGGAACTATGGCTACACCTTC
TRBV6-5	few	TRBJ2-1	TRBD2	CASSLSGGRYNEQFF	TGTGCCAGCAGTCTTAGCGGGGGCCGCTACAATGAGCAGTTCTTC
TRBV20-1	many	TRBJ1-5	.	CSATTDLVYSNQPQHF	TGCAGTGCTACAACTGACCTGGTGTATAGCAATCAGCCCCAGCATTTT
TRBV20-1	many	TRBJ2-7	.	CSAGRTYSYEQYF	TGCAGTGCGGGACGGACTTACTCCTACGAGCAGTACTTC
TRBV29-1	many	TRBJ2-1	.	CSVEGDISYNEQFF	TGCAGCGTCGAGGGGGACATTTCCTACAATGAGCAGTTCTTC
TRBV10-3	many	TRBJ2-7	TRBD1	CAISDPGQGIDEQYF	TGTGCCATCAGTGATCCGGGACAGGGGATAGACGAGCAGTACTTC
TRBV29-1	many	TRBJ1-1	.	CSAPPRGAPTEAFF	TGCAGCGCACCGCCTCGGGGGGCGCCCACTGAAGCTTTCTTT
TRBV11-2	many	TRBJ2-5	.	CASSLGSLLQETQYF	TGTGCCAGCAGCTTAGGGAGCCTGCTTCAAGAGACCCAGTACTTC
TRBV5-1	many	TRBJ2-5	TRBD1	CASSSGQGETQYF	TGCGCCAGCAGCTCTGGACAGGGGGAGACCCAGTACTTC
TRBV3-1	.	TRBJ2-1	TRBD1	CASSHGTVSSYNEQFF	TGTGCCAGCAGCCACGGGACAGTGAGCTCCTACAATGAGCAGTTCTTC
TRBV6-5	many	TRBJ2-1	TRBD2	CASSQVAGGPLYEQFF	TGTGCCAGCAGTCAGGTAGCGGGGGGGCCCCTCTATGAGCAGTTCTTC
TRBV12-3/TRBV12-4	many	TRBJ1-4	TRBD1	CASSLITGAGEKLFF	TGTGCCAGCAGTTTAATCACAGGGGCAGGAGAAAAACTGTTTTTT
TRBV4-1	once	TRBJ1-1	.	CASSQDSGIGEAFF	TGCGCCAGCAGCCAAGATTCGGGAATCGGTGAAGCTTTCTTT
TRBV6-4	many	TRBJ2-1	TRBD2	CASSISGGTNNEQFF	TGTGCCAGCAGTATTAGCGGGGGTACAAACAATGAGCAGTTCTTC
TRBV12-3/TRBV12-4	many	TRBJ2-5	.	CASSVYGAKTQYF	TGTGCCAGCAGTGTTTATGGGGCAAAGACCCAGTACTTC
TRBV5-1	.	TRBJ1-3	.	CASSARADRNTIYF	TGCGCCAGCAGCGCCCGGGCGGATAGAAACACCATATATTTT
TRBV18	.	TRBJ2-7	TRBD1	CASSISGQGMYEQYF	TGTGCCAGCTCCATAAGCGGACAGGGGATGTACGAGCAGTACTTC
TRBV5-1	many	TRBJ2-7	.	CASSLLGRSYEQYF	TGCGCCAGCAGCTTGTTAGGGAGATCCTACGAGCAGTACTTC
TRBV6-2/TRBV6-3	.	TRBJ2-1	TRBD2	CASVRPPGLAGRRVSYNEQFF	TGTGCCAGCGTCAGGCCTCCGGGACTAGCGGGCCGTAGGGTTTCCTACAATGAGCAGTTCTTC
TRBV3-1	few	TRBJ1-6	.	CASSRLDSQGSPLHF	TGTGCCAGCAGCCGTCTGGACAGCCAGGGGTCACCCCTCCACTTT
TRBV16	few	TRBJ1-2	TRBD1	CASNPPGAGGAGGYTF	TGTGCCAGCAACCCCCCCGGCGCAGGGGGCGCCGGTGGCTACACCTTC
TRBV5-1	few	TRBJ1-3	.	CASSLGKSDTIYF	TGCGCCAGCAGCTTGGGGAAGTCGGACACCATATATTTT
TRBV6-1	many	TRBJ2-1	.	CASSHRGNEQFF	TGTGCCAGCAGCCACCGAGGGAATGAGCAGTTCTTC
TRBV15	few	TRBJ2-7	TRBD2	CATSRDVLAGGSSYEQYF	TGTGCCACCAGCAGAGATGTGCTAGCGGGGGGGAGCTCCTACGAGCAGTACTTC
TRBV6-5	many	TRBJ2-5	TRBD2	CASSSWGGKTQYF	TGTGCCAGCAGTTCTTGGGGGGGAAAGACCCAGTACTTC